Only a few counts were recorded for the clone carrying this TCR beta chain. These data come from a study of blood T cells in healthy people across ages. A second PCR, run for roughly 7 to 12 cycles, used a sample-barcoded 5' primer plus a J-beta primer mix. TCRdb analysed the 5' RACE reads with MiXCR anew, one entry per CDR3 protein. The sample yields more than 500,000 distinct CDR3 sequences, roughly a quarter seen once. CDR1 SGHVS and CDR2 FQNEAQ come from the germline V gene. The CDR3 has 15 residues. The data also belong to a second study, concerning T cells of mothers and their children.

The receptor was derived from a boy between 2 and 15 years old in good health. Sequenced: blood. The chain is built from TRBV7-8 and TRBJ2-5; 9 nucleotides agree with TRBD1. The DNA end lines up better with TRBJ2-7; the J call may be wrong. CDR3 coding DNA: TGTGCCAGCAGCTTAGGGGACAGGGAAGGCGCCGAGCAGTACTTC. Its translation: CASSLGDREGAEQYF.